This T cell receptor (beta chain) was sequenced in a study of OX40 agonist ivuxolimab in advanced cancers. General study points: Low normalized T-cell clonal expansion was also seen in some nonresponders. There was clonal expansion of CD4+ and CD8+ blood T cells by week 6 at 0.1 to 3.0 mg/kg. Among expanded peripheral T cells, antigen specificity went undetermined.

Data came from immunoSEQ multiplex PCR; TCRdb stores just in-frame clones and leaves some out. The sample lists 83,000 or so clones, around 80% occurring once. The CDR3 has 11 residues. Germline CDR1 is MDHEN and CDR2 is SYDVKM. The V end lost 7 bases, the J end lost 3 bases, and 7 bases lay between the germline ends. With baseline, cycle 4 day 1, and cycle 7 day 1 as timepoints, blood was sampled. Only one count was recorded for this clone. The antigen remains undetermined. The receptor's source is an adult with an advanced solid tumor such as melanoma, head and neck, liver or kidney cancer. This specimen was CD4+ or CD8+ T cells sorted from blood, taken in a trial of the OX40 agonist ivuxolimab. The gene calls are TRBV28 and TRBJ2-7; TRBD2 is a possible D gene (5 bases). CDR3 residues: CASTGNYEQYF. CDR3 DNA: TGTGCCAGCACCGGGAACTACGAGCAGTACTTC.